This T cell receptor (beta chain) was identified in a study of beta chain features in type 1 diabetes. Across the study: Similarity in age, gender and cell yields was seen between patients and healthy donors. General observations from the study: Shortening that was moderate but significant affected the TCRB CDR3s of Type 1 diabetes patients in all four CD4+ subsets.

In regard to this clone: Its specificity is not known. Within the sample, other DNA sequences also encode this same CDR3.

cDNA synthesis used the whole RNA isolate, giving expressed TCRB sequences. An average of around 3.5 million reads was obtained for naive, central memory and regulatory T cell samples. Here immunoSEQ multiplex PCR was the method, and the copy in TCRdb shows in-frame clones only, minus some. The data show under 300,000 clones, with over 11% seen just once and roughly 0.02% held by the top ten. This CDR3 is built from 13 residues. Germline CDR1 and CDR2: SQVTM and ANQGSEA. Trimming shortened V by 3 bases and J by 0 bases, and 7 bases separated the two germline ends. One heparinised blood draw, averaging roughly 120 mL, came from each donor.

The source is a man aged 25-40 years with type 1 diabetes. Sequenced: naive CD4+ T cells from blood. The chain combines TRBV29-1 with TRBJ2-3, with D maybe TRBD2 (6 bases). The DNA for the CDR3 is TGCAGCGTTGACGGGGGTAGCACAGATACGCAGTATTTT. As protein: CSVDGGSTDTQYF.